Below, 18 T cell receptor beta chains from the same sample are listed, as sequenced in a study of blood T cell repertoires in COVID-19. Repertoires were generated with immunoSEQ multiplex PCR, while TCRdb's copy carries only in-frame clones and drops some. The sample carries over 450,000 clones, roughly nine tenths recorded once. The sample comprised peripheral blood. These receptors all stem from a woman between 45 and 60 years old with COVID-19, enrolled during active disease.

The rearrangement joins TRBV19 to TRBJ2-7; 7 bases map to TRBD2. There are 14 residues in the CDR3. The ends lost 1 base at V and 2 bases at J; junction bases unmatched: 2. From germline, CDR1 is LNHDA and CDR2 SQIVND (reference sequence). The CDR3 region has the DNA TGTGCCAGTAGTATAGGGACTAGGACCTACGAGCAGTACTTC. This sequence encodes CASSIGTRTYEQYF.

The gene calls are TRBV5-4 and TRBJ1-2, with TRBD1 as a possible D gene (5 bases). The V end was cut by 4 bases, the J end by 8 bases, with 12 bases between. CDR3 length: 12 amino acids. CDR1 is SGHNT, CDR2 YYREEE, per germline (reference sequence). The CDR3, as DNA: TGTGCCAGCAGCCTTAAACAGGACGGCTACACCTTC. Its protein product is CASSLKQDGYTF.

The genes are TRBV9 and TRBJ1-1; TRBD1 might be the D (6 bases). Trimming took 0 bases from V and 11 from J, leaving 11 bases between them. CDR1 is SGDLS, CDR2 YYNGEE, per germline. CDR3 length: 12 residues. The DNA of the CDR3 is TGTGCCAGCAGCGTAGCAGGGGAGAGGGCTTTCTTT. Translation: CASSVAGERAFF.

The chain links TRBV19 to TRBJ2-1; D may be TRBD1 (6 bases). V was trimmed by 6 bases and J by 5 bases, leaving 17 bases between them. CDR1 is LNHDA and CDR2 is SQIVND in the germline V gene (reference sequence). This CDR3 region has 15 residues. The CDR3 region has the DNA TGTGCCAGTAGCCCCAGGGGAAGGTCCAACAATGAGCAGTTCTTC. This translates into CASSPRGRSNNEQFF.

A few counts support this clone. The V and J genes are TRBV3-1 (or the pseudogene TRBV3-2) and TRBJ1-1, with D possibly matching TRBD1 (5 bases). The germline V gene encodes CDR1 LGHDT and CDR2 YNNKEL (reference sequence). Trimming left V 3 bases short and J 3 bases short, with 11 bases between. The CDR3 consists of 14 residues. CDR3: CASSQRDSDTEAFF. The CDR3, as DNA: TGTGCCAGCAGCCAGAGGGACTCGGACACTGAAGCTTTCTTT.

This clone was recorded once. The chain employs TRBV28 and TRBJ1-1; weak D call: TRBD1 (5 bases). Germline V gene sequence: CDR1 MDHEN, CDR2 SYDVKM. This CDR3 is built from 15 residues. With 2 bases removed from V and 1 base from J, the gap between germline ends came to 11 bases. CDR3 loop: CASSLGGATNTEAFF. CDR3 sequence (DNA): TGTGCCAGCAGTTTAGGTGGGGCGACGAACACTGAAGCTTTCTTT.

The chain uses TRBV4-2 and TRBJ1-2; 8 nucleotides agree with TRBD1. The CDR3 is 17 amino acids. V lost 2 bases and J lost 6; bases outside the gene matches: 14. Germline loops: CDR1 LGHNA, CDR2 YNFKEQ. CDR3 sequence: CASSQLTTGQGRDGYTF. The CDR3, as DNA: TGTGCCAGCAGCCAATTAACCACTGGACAGGGCAGGGATGGCTACACCTTC.

The chain joins TRBV5-6 to TRBJ1-1; 7 nucleotides agree with TRBD1. Looked up from germline, CDR1 is SGHDT and CDR2 is YYEEEE. The CDR3 spans 15 residues. V shed 2 bases and J 4 bases; nucleotides not matched to a gene: 8. The CDR3 here is CASSFLRRGATEAFF. The CDR3 DNA sequence: TGTGCCAGCAGCTTTTTACGCAGGGGGGCCACTGAAGCTTTCTTT.

V and J are TRBV3-1 (or the pseudogene TRBV3-2) and TRBJ1-5; 11 bases are a match to TRBD1. Trimming removed 1 base from V and 7 bases from J; junction bases left unmatched: 6. Germline CDR1 LGHDT, CDR2 YNNKEL (reference sequence). There are 16 residues in the CDR3. The CDR3 is CASSQGGQGGRQPQHF. In nucleotides, the CDR3 is TGTGCCAGCAGCCAAGGGGGACAGGGGGGACGGCAGCCCCAGCATTTT.

The V call is TRBV7-2, the J call TRBJ2-7, with D perhaps TRBD2 (5 bases). Germline V CDR1 and CDR2: SGHTA, FQGNSA. The V and J ends lost 2 bases and 3 bases respectively, with 14 bases between them. The CDR3 contains 15 residues. The CDR3 DNA follows: TGTGCCAGCAGCTTAAAGGCACTAGACAACTACGAGCAGTACTTC. Residues: CASSLKALDNYEQYF.

The chain is built from TRBV30 and TRBJ1-2, with D possibly being TRBD1 (5 bases). The V end lost 0 bases, the J end lost 4 bases, and 9 bases lay between the germline ends. The CDR3 has 13 amino acids. Per the germline V gene, CDR1 is GTSNPN and CDR2 is SVGIG (reference sequence). CDR3 nucleotides: TGTGCCTGGAGTGTAACAAGGGGCTATGGCTACACCTTC. It is translated as CAWSVTRGYGYTF.

The chain recombines TRBV3-1 (or the pseudogene TRBV3-2) with TRBJ1-1; no clear D gene. Trimming left V 4 bases short and J 5 bases short, with 11 bases between. CDR1 LGHDT and CDR2 YNNKEL come from the germline V gene (reference sequence). The CDR3 length is 13 residues. DNA for the CDR3: TGTGCCAGCAGCCTTGCGGGTCAAACTGAAGCTTTCTTT. This gives the protein CASSLAGQTEAFF.

This chain uses TRBV6-6 with TRBJ1-1, with 8 bases lining up with TRBD1. This CDR3 has 14 residues. From germline, CDR1 is MNHNY and CDR2 SVGAGI (reference sequence). After removal of 5 bases from V and 5 bases from J, the junction contained 7 bases not matched to a gene. The CDR3: CASSPGGAETEAFF. CDR3 in DNA: TGTGCCAGCAGTCCAGGGGGCGCGGAAACTGAAGCTTTCTTT.

This chain connects TRBV20-1 to TRBJ1-1; no clear D gene. Deletions cut 3 bases from V and 0 bases from J, with 14 bases between. Germline lookup yields CDR1 DFQATT and CDR2 SNEGSKA (reference sequence). This CDR3 is built from 15 residues. This chain's CDR3 is CSASFAGGVNTEAFF. As DNA, the CDR3 is TGCAGTGCTAGTTTTGCGGGAGGAGTGAACACTGAAGCTTTCTTT.

The chain combines TRBV28 with TRBJ1-1; D not resolved. The CDR3 extends over 11 amino acids. Trimming cost V 8 bases and J 1 base, with 5 bases left between them. The V gene's germline CDR1 is MDHEN and CDR2 SYDVKM. CDR3 coding DNA: TGTGCCAGCGGAGGGAACACTGAAGCTTTCTTT. Amino acids: CASGGNTEAFF.

J is TRBJ2-3 and V is TRBV5-1, with 9 nucleotides matching TRBD1. The CDR3 is 15 residues long. The V segment lost 1 base and the J segment 3 bases; nucleotides outside the gene matches: 3. Germline CDR1 SGHRS, CDR2 YFSETQ. The CDR3 reads CASSLFGTGTDTQYF. The CDR3 region has the DNA TGCGCCAGCAGCTTGTTCGGGACAGGGACAGATACGCAGTATTTT.

The chain joins TRBV5-5 to TRBJ2-7; D is possibly TRBD2 (6 bases). Trimming pared 0 bases from V and 7 bases from J, leaving 17 bases between. The CDR3 runs to 15 residues. The germline CDR1 and CDR2 sequences are SGHKS and YYEKEE (reference sequence). The CDR3 is CASSLDLGGMWEQYF. The DNA for the CDR3 is TGTGCCAGCAGCTTGGATCTGGGGGGAATGTGGGAGCAGTACTTC.

The rearrangement uses TRBV2 and TRBJ2-2; D is unclear. This CDR3 is 11 amino acids long. The ends were cut back, 6 bases at V and 6 bases at J, with 5 bases in the middle. The V gene's germline CDR1 is SNHLY and CDR2 FYNNEI. CDR3 DNA: TGTGCCAGCAGATCCGCCGGGGAGCTGTTTTTT. Translation gives CASRSAGELFF.